The rows below give T cell receptor beta chains drawn from one sample of a study of T cell responses to AZD1222 COVID-19 vaccine. Profiled with immunoSEQ multiplex PCR; TCRdb holds only in-frame clones, not every one. The profile shows roughly 100,000 clones, about 85% of them singletons. The sample was peripheral blood, taken on day 0 of AZD1222 vaccination. Receptors were obtained from an adult in good health. Both conserved end residues are part of each CDR3. The D gene is left open where the match is weak. Clone size is not always given. Where it is, it says once, few, many or a class for expanded clones.

V,D,J,size,CDR3,DNA
TRBV19,-,TRBJ2-1,-,CASSLAGSYNEQFF,TGTGCCAGTAGTCTTGCGGGCTCCTACAATGAGCAGTTCTTC
TRBV7-9,-,TRBJ2-5,-,CASTVLGRETQYF,TGTGCCAGCACTGTTTTAGGGCGAGAGACCCAGTACTTC
TRBV11-2,-,TRBJ1-2,-,CASSPFLGGYTF,TGTGCCAGCAGCCCCTTTCTGGGTGGCTACACCTTC
TRBV11-2,-,TRBJ1-2,-,CASSPRPGYGYTF,TGTGCCAGCAGCCCCAGACCGGGCTATGGCTACACCTTC
TRBV7-2,-,TRBJ1-2,-,CASSLAGAGNYGYTF,TGTGCCAGCAGCTTAGCGGGGGCCGGAAACTATGGCTACACCTTC
TRBV28,TRBD1,TRBJ1-2,-,CASSPRPGQVEGYTF,TGTGCCAGCAGTCCGAGACCGGGACAGGTAGAGGGCTACACCTTC
TRBV3-1/TRBV3-2,TRBD2,TRBJ2-5,few,CASSHLAGDETQYF,TGTGCCAGCAGCCACTTGGCGGGAGATGAGACCCAGTACTTC
TRBV28,TRBD2,TRBJ2-1,-,CASSLAQGLAGNEQFF,TGTGCCAGCAGTTTAGCACAGGGACTAGCTGGGAATGAGCAGTTCTTC
TRBV5-1,-,TRBJ2-2,few,CASSFTGNTGELFF,TGCGCCAGCAGCTTCACAGGGAACACCGGGGAGCTGTTTTTT
TRBV9,-,TRBJ2-1,-,CASSSGQIQMNEQFF,TGTGCCAGCAGCTCTGGACAGATTCAGATGAATGAGCAGTTCTTC
TRBV4-3,-,TRBJ1-1,-,CASSQDRGRDTEAFF,TGCGCCAGCAGCCAAGATCGAGGCAGGGATACTGAAGCTTTCTTT
TRBV3-1/TRBV3-2,-,TRBJ1-2,-,CASSQGGGHYGYTF,TGTGCCAGCAGCCAAGGGGGCGGCCACTATGGCTACACCTTC
TRBV7-3,-,TRBJ2-5,-,CASSLLGGVETQYF,TGTGCCAGCAGCTTGCTGGGGGGCGTGGAGACCCAGTACTTC
TRBV7-9,-,TRBJ1-5,-,CASSLKAGGRQPQHF,TGTGCCAGCAGCTTAAAGGCCGGGGGCAGGCAGCCCCAGCATTTT
TRBV5-1,-,TRBJ1-2,few,CASSLDLAGSGYTF,TGCGCCAGCAGCTTGGATCTGGCAGGGAGCGGCTACACCTTC
TRBV18,-,TRBJ2-2,-,CASSLFPGRRSNTGELFF,TGTGCCAGCTCACTTTTTCCGGGACGCCGCTCGAACACCGGGGAGCTGTTTTTT
TRBV3-1/TRBV3-2,-,TRBJ2-7,-,CASSQVWGTYEQYF,TGTGCCAGCAGCCAAGTCTGGGGTACCTACGAGCAGTACTTC
TRBV5-4,TRBD2,TRBJ2-5,-,CASTPLSSGGQETQYF,TGTGCCAGCACCCCTTTATCTAGCGGGGGGCAAGAGACCCAGTACTTC
TRBV4-2,TRBD2,TRBJ2-1,-,CASSQDLGLAAPNEQFF,TGTGCCAGCAGCCAAGATTTAGGACTAGCAGCGCCGAATGAGCAGTTCTTC
TRBV6-2/TRBV6-3,-,TRBJ2-1,-,CASSYLNSYNEQFF,TGTGCCAGCAGTTATTTGAACTCCTACAATGAGCAGTTCTTC
TRBV19,TRBD1,TRBJ2-5,-,CASSRDSGETQYF,TGTGCCAGTAGTAGGGACAGTGGTGAGACCCAGTACTTC
TRBV20-1,-,TRBJ1-5,-,CSASDGGRMGELQPQHF,TGCAGTGCTAGTGACGGGGGCCGTATGGGGGAGCTACAGCCCCAGCATTTT
TRBV6-2/TRBV6-3,-,TRBJ1-6,-,CASSSRWGDNSPLHF,TGTGCCAGCAGTTCTAGGTGGGGGGATAATTCACCCCTCCACTTT
TRBV5-1,TRBD2,TRBJ2-5,-,CASSAGTSGEETQYF,TGCGCCAGCAGCGCTGGGACTAGCGGGGAAGAGACCCAGTACTTC
TRBV6-2/TRBV6-3,-,TRBJ2-3,-,CASSSPGRTDTQYF,TGTGCCAGCAGTTCCCCGGGCCGGACAGATACGCAGTATTTT
TRBV30,-,TRBJ1-3,-,CAWRDGNTIYF,TGTGCCTGGAGGGATGGAAACACCATATATTTT
TRBV27,-,TRBJ2-7,-,CASSYRGHEQYF,TGTGCCAGCAGTTACCGGGGCCACGAGCAGTACTTC
TRBV5-1,TRBD1,TRBJ2-2,-,CASSRGQGVYGELFF,TGCGCCAGCAGCCGCGGACAGGGGGTATATGGGGAGCTGTTTTTT
TRBV7-2,TRBD1,TRBJ1-5,-,CASSLGTGGSAQPQHF,TGTGCCAGCAGCTTAGGGACAGGGGGGTCGGCTCAGCCCCAGCATTTT
TRBV3-1/TRBV3-2,-,TRBJ2-7,-,CASSQRAAAGEQYF,TGTGCCAGCAGCCAGAGGGCGGCCGCGGGCGAGCAGTACTTC
TRBV9,-,TRBJ1-5,-,CASSSGPENQPQHF,TGTGCCAGCAGCTCGGGTCCGGAGAATCAGCCCCAGCATTTT
TRBV5-5,-,TRBJ2-5,few,CASSSTGGGETQYF,TGTGCCAGCAGTTCGACGGGAGGGGGCGAGACCCAGTACTTC
TRBV18,-,TRBJ1-1,-,CASSPLLGFGTEAFF,TGTGCCAGCTCACCACTTCTGGGATTTGGCACTGAAGCTTTCTTT
TRBV30,TRBD1,TRBJ1-3,-,CACGTASGNTIYF,TGTGCCTGCGGGACAGCCTCTGGAAACACCATATATTTT
TRBV5-1,TRBD1,TRBJ2-1,-,CASSPGQVLYNEQFF,TGCGCCAGCAGCCCCGGACAGGTGCTATACAATGAGCAGTTCTTC
TRBV4-1,TRBD1,TRBJ2-7,-,CASSPTRGQGSYEQYF,TGCGCCAGCAGCCCCACCCGGGGACAGGGATCCTACGAGCAGTACTTC
TRBV7-7,TRBD1,TRBJ2-2,few,CASSSTGTGGSGELFF,TGTGCTAGCAGCTCCACCGGGACAGGGGGCAGCGGGGAGCTGTTTTTT
TRBV5-5,-,TRBJ1-1,-,CASSRQGYTEAFF,TGTGCCAGCAGCCGTCAGGGGTACACTGAAGCTTTCTTT
TRBV6-2/TRBV6-3,-,TRBJ1-1,-,CASSPQQVNTEAFF,TGTGCCAGCAGCCCCCAACAGGTTAACACTGAAGCTTTCTTT
TRBV9,TRBD1,TRBJ2-4,-,CASSVAGQGGNIQYF,TGTGCCAGCAGCGTAGCTGGACAGGGGGGAAACATTCAGTACTTC
TRBV20-1,TRBD2,TRBJ2-2,-,CSASTRGRLVGELFF,TGCAGTGCTAGTACGCGCGGGAGGTTAGTCGGGGAGCTGTTTTTT
TRBV7-2,-,TRBJ2-7,-,CASSLRQGTSYEQYF,TGTGCCAGCAGCTTACGGCAGGGGACTTCCTACGAGCAGTACTTC
TRBV11-2,TRBD2,TRBJ2-3,-,CASSPRGGTTMDTQYF,TGTGCCAGCAGCCCACGGGGTGGGACTACGATGGATACGCAGTATTTT
TRBV7-9,-,TRBJ2-7,-,CASSPGLGVSYEQYF,TGTGCCAGCAGTCCCGGACTGGGCGTCTCCTACGAGCAGTACTTC
TRBV7-9,-,TRBJ2-6,few,CASSFTSGANVLTF,TGTGCCAGCAGCTTCACCTCTGGGGCCAACGTCCTGACTTTC
TRBV28,-,TRBJ1-2,-,CASSFAYGYTF,TGTGCCAGCAGTTTTGCCTATGGCTACACCTTC
TRBV7-9,-,TRBJ2-2,-,CASNKQGGTGELFF,TGTGCCAGCAACAAACAGGGAGGGACCGGGGAGCTGTTTTTT
TRBV4-1,-,TRBJ2-1,-,CASSQRLTDNEQFF,TGCGCCAGCAGCCAACGCCTGACAGACAATGAGCAGTTCTTC